This T cell receptor (beta chain) originates from a study of OX40 agonist ivuxolimab in advanced cancers. V lost 1 base and J lost 5; bases outside the gene matches: 8. The CDR3 contains 16 residues. Germline CDR1 is SGHTA and CDR2 is FQGTGA. Only in-frame clones appear in the TCRdb table, and some are missing; sequencing was by immunoSEQ multiplex PCR. The table lists just under 60,000 clones, approximately 91% of them singletons. The sequences come from CD4+ or CD8+ T cells sorted from blood, collected in a trial of the OX40 agonist ivuxolimab. The chain couples TRBV7-3 to TRBJ2-1; 7 bases fit TRBD2. This receptor was taken from an adult with an advanced solid tumor such as melanoma, head and neck, liver or kidney cancer. DNA of the CDR3: TGTGCCAGCAGCTTAATTGGCGGGAGTGGGAACAATGAGCAGTTCTTC. It specifies CASSLIGGSGNNEQFF. Full variable domain (rest looked up from reference TRBV7-3 and TRBJ2-1): GAGVSQTPSNKVTEKGKYVELRCDPISGHTALYWYRQSLGQGPEFLIYFQGTGAADDSGLPNDRFFAVRPEGSVSTLKIQRTERGDSAVYLCASSLIGGSGNNEQFFGPGTRLTVL.